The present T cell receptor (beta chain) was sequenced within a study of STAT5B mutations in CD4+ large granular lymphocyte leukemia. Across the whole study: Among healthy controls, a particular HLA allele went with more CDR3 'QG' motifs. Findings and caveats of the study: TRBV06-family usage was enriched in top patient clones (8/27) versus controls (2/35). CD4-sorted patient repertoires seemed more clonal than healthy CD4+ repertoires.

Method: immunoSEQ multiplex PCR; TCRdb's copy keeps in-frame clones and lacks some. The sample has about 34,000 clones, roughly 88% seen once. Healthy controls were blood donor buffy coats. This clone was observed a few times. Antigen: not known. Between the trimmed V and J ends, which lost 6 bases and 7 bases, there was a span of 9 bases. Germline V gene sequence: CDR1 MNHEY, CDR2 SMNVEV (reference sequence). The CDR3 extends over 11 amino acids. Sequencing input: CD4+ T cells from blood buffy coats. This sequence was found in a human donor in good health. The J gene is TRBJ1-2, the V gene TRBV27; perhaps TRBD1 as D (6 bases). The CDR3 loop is CASRGAGGYTF. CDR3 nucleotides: TGTGCCAGCAGGGGGGCGGGTGGCTACACCTTC.